Shown below are 22 T cell receptor beta chains from a single sample sequenced in a study of blood T cell repertoires in COVID-19. Using immunoSEQ multiplex PCR, the repertoire was profiled, and TCRdb retains in-frame clones only, with some absent. The top ten clones hold roughly 3.1% of a sample with about 240,000 clones, approximately 83% of them seen once. Sequenced input: PBMCs or T cells enriched from blood (not recorded which). These receptors were collected from a woman in her forties with acute COVID-19.

The chain is built from TRBV27 and TRBJ1-3; D call uncertain. The V and J ends lost 6 bases and 1 base respectively, with 10 bases between them. Germline V gene data show CDR1 as MNHEY and CDR2 as SMNVEV (reference sequence). CDR3 length: 14 amino acids. This CDR3 reads CASRKTNSGNTIYF. The CDR3 nucleotides read TGTGCCAGCAGGAAGACAAATTCTGGAAACACCATATATTTT.

The rearrangement joins TRBV6-1 to TRBJ2-7; 13 nucleotides align to TRBD2. Germline V gives CDR1 MNHNS, CDR2 SASEGT. The CDR3 runs to 16 residues. Losses at the gene ends were 3 bases for V and 3 bases for J; bases not matched to a gene: 5. The CDR3 reads CASSDHGLAGVYEQYF. CDR3 DNA: TGTGCCAGCAGTGACCACGGACTAGCGGGGGTCTACGAGCAGTACTTC.

The genes are TRBV10-1 and TRBJ2-2; TRBD1 agrees at 7 bases. Germline V CDR1 and CDR2: WNHNN, SYGVQD (reference sequence). The CDR3 contains 14 residues. The V and J ends lost 6 bases and 9 bases, in that order; junction bases with no gene match: 10. The DNA for the CDR3 is TGCGCCAGCAGAGACAGGGAAATTTTCCGGGAGCTGTTTTTT. Protein sequence: CASRDREIFRELFF.

The rearrangement uses TRBV28 and TRBJ1-1; D remains unclear. Germline CDR1 reads MDHEN; CDR2 reads SYDVKM. The CDR3 length is 14 residues. V gave up 6 bases and J gave up 0 bases, with 11 bases separating them. The CDR3 loop reads CASSPQLLNTEAFF. CDR3 nucleotides: TGTGCCAGCAGCCCACAGTTACTGAACACTGAAGCTTTCTTT. The full variable domain, rest sourced from reference TRBV28 and TRBJ1-1, is DVKVTQSSRYLVKRTGEKVFLECVQDMDHENMFWYRQDPGLGLRLIYFSYDVKMKEKGDIPEGYSVSREKKERFSLILESASTNQTSMYLCASSPQLLNTEAFFGQGTRLTVV.

This chain connects TRBV9 to TRBJ2-2, with TRBD2 matching over 14 bases. The V gene's germline CDR1 is SGDLS and CDR2 YYNGEE. The CDR3 sequence is 16 residues long. J was trimmed by 8 bases and V by 3 bases; bases with no gene match: 6. Here the CDR3 DNA reads TGTGCCAGCAGCGCCGGACTAGCGGGAGGATTAGGGGAGCTGTTTTTT. This codes for CASSAGLAGGLGELFF.

The rearrangement joins TRBV5-1 to TRBJ1-1; 7 positions agree with TRBD1. The CDR3 is 15 residues long. Germline loops: CDR1 SGHRS, CDR2 YFSETQ. J gave up 1 base and V 4 bases, and 7 bases lay outside the gene matches. In DNA form, the CDR3 reads TGCGCCAGCAGCGAAGGGGGCGCCAGGAACACTGAAGCTTTCTTT. Translated, it gives CASSEGGARNTEAFF.

This clone was picked up one time. The chain carries TRBV5-4 and TRBJ2-3; 11 bases align to TRBD2. The CDR3 runs to 15 residues. The germline V gene has CDR1 SGHNT and CDR2 YYREEE (reference sequence). Trimming cost V 3 bases and J 2 bases; bases outside gene matches: 2. CDR3 in DNA: TGTGCCAGCAGCTCTAGCGGGAGGCCCACAGATACGCAGTATTTT. It encodes CASSSSGRPTDTQYF.

This chain joins TRBV11-3 and TRBJ1-5, with a tentative D call TRBD1 (5 bases). This CDR3 comprises 16 residues. With 5 bases removed from V and 4 bases from J, the gap between germline ends came to 18 bases. Germline values: CDR1 SGHNT, CDR2 YENEEA. The CDR3, as DNA: TGTGCCAGCAGCAATCCGGGACTTTGGTGGAATCAGCCCCAGCATTTT. Amino acid sequence: CASSNPGLWWNQPQHF.

The chain combines TRBV7-9 with TRBJ2-5, with 7 positions matching TRBD2. CDR1 and CDR2 from the germline V gene are SEHNR and FQNEAQ (reference sequence). The CDR3 is 16 residues long. The V gene end was trimmed by 7 bases and the J gene end by 3 bases; junction bases not matched to a gene: 14. CDR3 in amino acids: CASTNPPSGDKETQYF. The CDR3 coding sequence is TGTGCCAGCACCAATCCACCTAGCGGAGATAAAGAGACCCAGTACTTC.

The V call is TRBV3-1 (or the pseudogene TRBV3-2), the J call TRBJ2-1, with TRBD2 matching over 11 bases. CDR3 length: 16 amino acids. The junction had 10 bases not matched to a gene; V was cut back by 3 bases and J by 9 bases. Germline CDR1 is LGHDT and CDR2 is YNNKEL (reference sequence). DNA of the CDR3: TGTGCCAGCAGCCAGGCCGGGACTAGCGGTCCCGGTGAGCAGTTCTTC. It specifies CASSQAGTSGPGEQFF.

CDR3 sequence: CASSRVAGGPGLSYNEQFF. CDR3 in DNA: TGTGCCAGCAGCAGAGTAGCGGGAGGGCCCGGATTGTCCTACAATGAGCAGTTCTTC. The V and J genes are TRBV21-1 and TRBJ2-1; the table assigns TRBD2, which was not confirmed against the DNA. TRBV21-1 is described as a pseudogene. CDR3 length equals 19 residues.

Of note for this clone: The junction differs from germline at one of its ends, possibly a read error. This chain uses TRBV7-2 with TRBJ2-5, with TRBD2 matching 14 bases. The CDR3 loop spans 13 amino acids. Germline V lookup: CDR1 SGHTA, CDR2 FQGNSA. CDR3 sequence: CASKGLAGEAQYF. The CDR3 bases are TGTGCCAGCAAGGGACTAGCGGGAGAGGCCCAGTACTTC.

The gene calls are TRBV6-5 and TRBJ1-2; D uncertain. Trimming took 8 bases from V and 8 from J, leaving 21 bases between them. The CDR3 has 14 amino acids. Germline CDR1 is MNHEY and CDR2 is SVGAGI. The DNA of the CDR3 is TGTGCCAGCCAAGACGGGGTAGGGTTGCGGGGCTACACCTTC. It translates to CASQDGVGLRGYTF.

The rearrangement uses TRBV7-2 and TRBJ2-7, with a tentative D call TRBD2 (5 bases). CDR3 length equals 13 residues. Germline V CDR1 and CDR2: SGHTA, FQGNSA. Trimming cost V 7 bases and J 4 bases, with 14 bases left between them. CDR3 residues: CASTNPGLYEQYF. CDR3 DNA: TGTGCCAGCACCAACCCCGGACTTTACGAGCAGTACTTC.

The genes are TRBV19 and TRBJ1-4, with TRBD1 as a possible D gene (5 bases). This CDR3 has 14 amino acids. Germline CDR1 and CDR2: LNHDA and SQIVND (reference sequence). V was trimmed by 5 bases and J by 8 bases, leaving 15 bases between them. The CDR3 protein is CASSPQGEGEKLFF. The CDR3 DNA reads TGTGCCAGTAGTCCGCAGGGCGAAGGGGAAAAACTGTTTTTT.

The gene calls are TRBV6-5 and TRBJ2-2; maybe TRBD2 (6 bases). Trimming removed 0 bases from V and 7 bases from J, with 12 bases in between. CDR3 size: 15 residues. The germline V gene encodes CDR1 MNHEY and CDR2 SVGAGI. CDR3 nucleotide sequence: TGTGCCAGCAGTTACTCGGGGGGATCTAGCGGGGAGCTGTTTTTT. It yields the protein CASSYSGGSSGELFF.

The V gene is TRBV7-9, the J gene TRBJ1-1, with a possible D match to TRBD1 (5 bases). The germline V gene encodes CDR1 SEHNR and CDR2 FQNEAQ (reference sequence). V shed 2 bases and J shed 2 bases, with 18 bases lying between them. The CDR3 contains 17 residues. CDR3 bases: TGTGCCAGCAGCTTACCCCAGGGTCGGGGGGTAAACACTGAAGCTTTCTTT. Amino acids: CASSLPQGRGVNTEAFF.

In this sample, this clone turned up a few times. The genes are TRBV20-1 and TRBJ2-7; a weak D match, TRBD2 (5 bases). The CDR3 runs 11 residues. Germline V gene data show CDR1 as DFQATT and CDR2 as SNEGSKA (reference sequence). Deletions cut 3 bases from V and 5 bases from J, with 8 bases between. CDR3 in amino acids: CSARHSDEQYF. The CDR3 coding sequence is TGCAGTGCTAGGCATAGCGACGAGCAGTACTTC.

This clone was counted a few times. The V call is TRBV15, the J call TRBJ2-3, with TRBD2 identical over 8 bases. V trimming: 1 base; J trimming: 3 bases; junction bases outside the gene matches: 3. Germline CDR1 is LNHNV and CDR2 is YYDKDF (reference sequence). The CDR3 loop spans 15 amino acids. The CDR3 region is CATSRGERETDTQYF. The CDR3 DNA is TGTGCCACCAGCAGAGGGGAGCGGGAGACAGATACGCAGTATTTT.

The rearrangement uses TRBV2 and TRBJ2-2; D unclear. V was cut by 6 bases and J by 4 bases, with 12 bases left in between. Germline lookup yields CDR1 SNHLY and CDR2 FYNNEI. The CDR3 has 14 amino acids. The CDR3: CASRPSRSTGELFF. The CDR3 region has the DNA TGTGCCAGCAGGCCCTCCAGAAGCACCGGGGAGCTGTTTTTT.

The rearrangement links TRBV3-1 (or the pseudogene TRBV3-2) to TRBJ1-6; a weak D match, TRBD1 (6 bases). Germline V gives CDR1 LGHDT, CDR2 YNNKEL (reference sequence). Deletions cut 0 bases from V and 8 bases from J, with 11 bases between. The CDR3 loop spans 15 amino acids. CDR3 residues: CASSQENRVDSPLHF. The CDR3 region has the DNA TGTGCCAGCAGCCAAGAGAACAGGGTCGATTCACCCCTCCACTTT.

The DNA for the CDR3 is TGTGCCAGCAGCCCCCCAGGGAGGCTGTACCCCAATGAGCAGTTCTTC. Residues: CASSPPGRLYPNEQFF. The chain employs TRBV9 and TRBJ2-1; D is perhaps TRBD2 (6 bases). This CDR3 contains 16 residues. Between the trimmed V and J ends, which lost 4 bases and 6 bases, there was a span of 20 bases. CDR1 and CDR2 from the germline V gene are SGDLS and YYNGEE.